This T cell receptor (beta chain) was captured in a study of OX40 agonist ivuxolimab in advanced cancers. The assay was immunoSEQ multiplex PCR, and TCRdb's table has in-frame clones only and misses some. Of approximately 17,000 clones detected, about 93% appear once; the ten largest clones hold about 30%. Cycle 7 day 1, cycle 4 day 1, and baseline were the timepoints at which blood was sampled. The V gene's germline CDR1 is MGHDK and CDR2 SYGVNS. The length of the CDR3 is 16 residues. J was trimmed by 9 bases and V by 5 bases; bases with no gene match: 11. The TCR sequence derives from an adult with an advanced solid tumor such as melanoma, head and neck, liver or kidney cancer. V is TRBV25-1 and J is TRBJ1-6; 9 bases agree with TRBD1. The source was CD4+ or CD8+ T cells sorted from blood, collected in a trial of the OX40 agonist ivuxolimab. The CDR3 DNA sequence: TGTGCCAGCAGTCTGGGGGGGACAGGGCCCCGTTCACCCCTCCACTTT. It translates to CASSLGGTGPRSPLHF. Based on the CDR3 plus reference TRBV25-1 and TRBJ1-6, the full variable domain is EADIYQTPRYLVIGTGKKITLECSQTMGHDKMYWYQQDPGMELHLIHYSYGVNSTEKGDLSSESTVSRIRTEHFPLTLESARPSHTSQYLCASSLGGTGPRSPLHFGNGTRLTVT.